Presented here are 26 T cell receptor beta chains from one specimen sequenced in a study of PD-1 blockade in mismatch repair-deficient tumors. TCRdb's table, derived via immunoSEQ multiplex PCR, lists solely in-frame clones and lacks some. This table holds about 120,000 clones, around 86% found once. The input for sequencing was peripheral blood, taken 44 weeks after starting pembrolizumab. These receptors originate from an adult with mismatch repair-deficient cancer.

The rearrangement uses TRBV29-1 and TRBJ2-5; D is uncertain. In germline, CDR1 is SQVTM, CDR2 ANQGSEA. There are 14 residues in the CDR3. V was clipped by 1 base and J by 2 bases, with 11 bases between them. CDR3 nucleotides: TGCAGCGTTGAAGGACTTCGATTACAAGAGACCCAGTACTTC. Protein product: CSVEGLRLQETQYF. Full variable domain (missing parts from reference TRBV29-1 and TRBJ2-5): SAVISQKPSRDICQRGTSLTIQCQVDSQVTMMFWYRQQPGQSLTLIATANQGSEATYESGFVIDKFPISRPNLTFSTLTVSNMSPEDSSIYLCSVEGLRLQETQYFGPGTRLLVL.

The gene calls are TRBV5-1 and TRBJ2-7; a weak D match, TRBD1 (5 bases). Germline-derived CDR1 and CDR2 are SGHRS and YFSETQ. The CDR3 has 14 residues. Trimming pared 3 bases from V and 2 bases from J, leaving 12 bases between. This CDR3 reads CASSYRTPTYEQYF. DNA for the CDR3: TGCGCCAGCAGCTACAGGACACCCACCTACGAGCAGTACTTC. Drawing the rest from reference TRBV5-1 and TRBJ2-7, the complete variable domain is KAGVTQTPRYLIKTRGQQVTLSCSPISGHRSVSWYQQTPGQGLQFLFEYFSETQRNKGNFPGRFSGRQFSNSRSEMNVSTLELGDSALYLCASSYRTPTYEQYFGPGTRLTVT.

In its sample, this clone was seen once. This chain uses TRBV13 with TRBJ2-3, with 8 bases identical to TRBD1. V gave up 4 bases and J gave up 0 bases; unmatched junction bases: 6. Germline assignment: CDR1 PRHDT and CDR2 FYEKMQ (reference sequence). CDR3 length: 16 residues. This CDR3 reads CASSSPRDRSTDTQYF. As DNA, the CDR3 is TGTGCCAGCAGCTCCCCCCGGGACAGGAGCACAGATACGCAGTATTTT.

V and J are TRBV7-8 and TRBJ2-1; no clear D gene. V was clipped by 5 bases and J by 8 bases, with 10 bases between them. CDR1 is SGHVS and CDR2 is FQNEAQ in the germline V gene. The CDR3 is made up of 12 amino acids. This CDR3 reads CASSHGVDEQFF. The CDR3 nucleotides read TGTGCCAGCAGCCACGGAGTGGATGAGCAGTTCTTC.

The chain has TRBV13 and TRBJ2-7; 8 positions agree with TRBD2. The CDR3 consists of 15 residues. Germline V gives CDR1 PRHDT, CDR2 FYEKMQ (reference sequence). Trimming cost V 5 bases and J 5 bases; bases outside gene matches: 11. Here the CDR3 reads CASSVSGSAVNEQYF. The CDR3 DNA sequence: TGTGCCAGCAGCGTAAGCGGGAGCGCCGTAAACGAGCAGTACTTC.

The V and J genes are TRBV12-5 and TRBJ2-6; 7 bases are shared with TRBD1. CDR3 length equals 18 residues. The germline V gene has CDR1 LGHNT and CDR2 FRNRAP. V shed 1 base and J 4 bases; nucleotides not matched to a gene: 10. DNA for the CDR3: TGTGCTAGTGGTTTGGCCAACCTGACAGGGTCGGGGGCCAACGTCCTGACTTTC. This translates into CASGLANLTGSGANVLTF.

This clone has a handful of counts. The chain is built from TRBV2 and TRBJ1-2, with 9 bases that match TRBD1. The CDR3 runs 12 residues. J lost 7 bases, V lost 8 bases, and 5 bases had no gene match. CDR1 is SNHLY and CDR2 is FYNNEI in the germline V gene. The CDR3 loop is CASSEDRGGYTF. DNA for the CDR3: TGTGCCAGCTCTGAGGACAGGGGTGGCTACACCTTC.

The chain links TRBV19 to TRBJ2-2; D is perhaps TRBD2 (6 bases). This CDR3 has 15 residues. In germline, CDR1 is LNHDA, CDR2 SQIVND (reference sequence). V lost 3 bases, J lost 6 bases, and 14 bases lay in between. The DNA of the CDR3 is TGTGCCAGTAGTATTTGGAGGGTCCCTCCCGGGGAGCTGTTTTTT. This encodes CASSIWRVPPGELFF.

The CDR3 loop is CASSEEGRRGTQYF. As DNA, the CDR3 is TGTGCCAGCAGTGAGGAGGGGCGGCGCGGTACGCAGTATTTT. The V gene is TRBV6-1, the J gene TRBJ2-3; a possible D gene is TRBD2 (6 bases). There are 14 residues in the CDR3. Trimming left V 3 bases short and J 8 bases short, with 15 bases between. Germline CDR1 reads MNHNS; CDR2 reads SASEGT.

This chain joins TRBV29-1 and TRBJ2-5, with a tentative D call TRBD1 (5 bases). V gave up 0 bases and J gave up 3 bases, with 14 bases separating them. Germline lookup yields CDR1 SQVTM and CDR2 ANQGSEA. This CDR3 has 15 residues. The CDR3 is CSVEDRQGNEETQYF. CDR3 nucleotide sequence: TGCAGCGTTGAAGATCGGCAGGGAAACGAAGAGACCCAGTACTTC. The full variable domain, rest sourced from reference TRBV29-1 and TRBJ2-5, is SAVISQKPSRDICQRGTSLTIQCQVDSQVTMMFWYRQQPGQSLTLIATANQGSEATYESGFVIDKFPISRPNLTFSTLTVSNMSPEDSSIYLCSVEDRQGNEETQYFGPGTRLLVL.

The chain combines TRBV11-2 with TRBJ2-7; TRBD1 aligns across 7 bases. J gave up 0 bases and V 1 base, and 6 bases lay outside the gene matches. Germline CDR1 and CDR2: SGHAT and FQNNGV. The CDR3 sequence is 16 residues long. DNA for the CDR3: TGTGCCAGCAGCTTAGCCCAGGGGGTCTCCTCCTACGAGCAGTACTTC. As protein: CASSLAQGVSSYEQYF.

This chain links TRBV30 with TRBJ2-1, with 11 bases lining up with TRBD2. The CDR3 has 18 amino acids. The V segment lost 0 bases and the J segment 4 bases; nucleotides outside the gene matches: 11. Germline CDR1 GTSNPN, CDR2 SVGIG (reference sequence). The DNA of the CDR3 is TGTGCCTGGAGTGTACTGTTTCCTAGCGGGAGGATTTACAATGAGCAGTTCTTC. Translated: CAWSVLFPSGRIYNEQFF.

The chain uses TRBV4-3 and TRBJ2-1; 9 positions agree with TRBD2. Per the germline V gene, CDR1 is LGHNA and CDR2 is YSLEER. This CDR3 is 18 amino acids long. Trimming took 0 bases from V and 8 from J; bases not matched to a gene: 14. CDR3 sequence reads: CASSQDTAGSGRGYEQFF. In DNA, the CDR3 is TGCGCCAGCAGCCAAGATACCGCCGGTAGCGGGAGAGGGTATGAGCAGTTCTTC.

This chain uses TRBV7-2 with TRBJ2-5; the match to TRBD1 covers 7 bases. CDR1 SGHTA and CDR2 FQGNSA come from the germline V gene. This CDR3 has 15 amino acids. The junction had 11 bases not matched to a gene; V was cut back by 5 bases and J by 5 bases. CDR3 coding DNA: TGTGCCAGCAGCCGCAGACAGGGATCGTGGGAGACCCAGTACTTC. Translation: CASSRRQGSWETQYF. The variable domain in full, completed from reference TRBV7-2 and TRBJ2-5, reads GAGVSQSPSNKVTEKGKDVELRCDPISGHTALYWYRQSLGQGLEFLIYFQGNSAPDKSGLPSDRFSAERTGGSVSTLTIQRTQQEDSAVYLCASSRRQGSWETQYFGPGTRLLVL.

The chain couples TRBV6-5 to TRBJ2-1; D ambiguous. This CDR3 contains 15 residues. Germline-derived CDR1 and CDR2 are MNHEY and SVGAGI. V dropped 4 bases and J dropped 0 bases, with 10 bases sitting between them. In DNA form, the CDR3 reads TGTGCCAGCAGTTCTGACGGAAGCTCCTACAATGAGCAGTTCTTC. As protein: CASSSDGSSYNEQFF.

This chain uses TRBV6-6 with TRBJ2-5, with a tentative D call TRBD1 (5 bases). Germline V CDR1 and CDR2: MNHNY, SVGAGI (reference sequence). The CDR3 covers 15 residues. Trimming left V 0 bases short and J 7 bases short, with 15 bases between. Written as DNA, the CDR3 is TGTGCCAGCAGTTACTCCACGACAGACAGTTGGACCCAGTACTTC. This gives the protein CASSYSTTDSWTQYF.

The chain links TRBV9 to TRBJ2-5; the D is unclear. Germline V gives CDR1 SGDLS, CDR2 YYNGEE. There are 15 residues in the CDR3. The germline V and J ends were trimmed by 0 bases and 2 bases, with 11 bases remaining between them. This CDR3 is CASSVGLSSQETQYF. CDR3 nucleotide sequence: TGTGCCAGCAGCGTAGGGCTCTCTAGTCAAGAGACCCAGTACTTC.

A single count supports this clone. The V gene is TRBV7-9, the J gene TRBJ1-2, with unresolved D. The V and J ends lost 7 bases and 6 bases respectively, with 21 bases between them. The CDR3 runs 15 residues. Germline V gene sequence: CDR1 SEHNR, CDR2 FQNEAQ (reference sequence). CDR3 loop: CASILLTNPGDGYTF. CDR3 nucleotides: TGTGCCAGCATCCTGCTGACTAACCCGGGCGATGGCTACACCTTC.

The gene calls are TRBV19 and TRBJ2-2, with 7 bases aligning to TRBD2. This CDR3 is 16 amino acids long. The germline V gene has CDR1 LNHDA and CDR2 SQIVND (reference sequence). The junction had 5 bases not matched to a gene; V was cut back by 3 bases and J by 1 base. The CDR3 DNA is TGTGCCAGTAGTATCGGGGGGTGGATGAACACCGGGGAGCTGTTTTTT. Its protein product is CASSIGGWMNTGELFF.

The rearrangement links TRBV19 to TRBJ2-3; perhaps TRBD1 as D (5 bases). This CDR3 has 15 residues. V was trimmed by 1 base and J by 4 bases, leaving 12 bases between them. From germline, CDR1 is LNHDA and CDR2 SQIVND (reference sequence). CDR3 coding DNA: TGTGCCAGTAGTATAGTCGACAGTCGGTCAGATACGCAGTATTTT. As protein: CASSIVDSRSDTQYF.

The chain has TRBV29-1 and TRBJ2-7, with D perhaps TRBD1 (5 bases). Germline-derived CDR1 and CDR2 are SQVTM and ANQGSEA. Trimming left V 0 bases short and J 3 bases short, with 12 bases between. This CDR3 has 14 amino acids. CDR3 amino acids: CSVEEGAEGYEQYF. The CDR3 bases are TGCAGCGTTGAAGAAGGGGCGGAAGGCTACGAGCAGTACTTC.

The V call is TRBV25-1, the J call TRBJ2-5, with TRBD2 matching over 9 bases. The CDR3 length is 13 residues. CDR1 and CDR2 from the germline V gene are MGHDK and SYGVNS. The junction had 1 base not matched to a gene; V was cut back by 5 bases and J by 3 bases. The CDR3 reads CASSRLAEETQYF. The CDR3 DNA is TGTGCCAGCAGTAGACTAGCGGAAGAGACCCAGTACTTC.

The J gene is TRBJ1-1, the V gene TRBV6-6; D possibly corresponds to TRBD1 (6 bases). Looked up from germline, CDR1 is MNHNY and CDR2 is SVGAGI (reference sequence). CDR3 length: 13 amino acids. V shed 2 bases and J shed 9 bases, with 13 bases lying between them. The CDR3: CASSYQTGWQAFF. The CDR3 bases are TGTGCCAGCAGTTACCAAACAGGGTGGCAAGCTTTCTTT.

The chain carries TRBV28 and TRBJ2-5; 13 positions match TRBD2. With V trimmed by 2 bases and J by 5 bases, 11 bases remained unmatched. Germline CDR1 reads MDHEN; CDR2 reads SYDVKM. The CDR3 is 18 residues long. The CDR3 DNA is TGTGCCAGCAGTTTAGGACTAGCGGGAGAGACTAGGGAGGAGACCCAGTACTTC. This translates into CASSLGLAGETREETQYF.

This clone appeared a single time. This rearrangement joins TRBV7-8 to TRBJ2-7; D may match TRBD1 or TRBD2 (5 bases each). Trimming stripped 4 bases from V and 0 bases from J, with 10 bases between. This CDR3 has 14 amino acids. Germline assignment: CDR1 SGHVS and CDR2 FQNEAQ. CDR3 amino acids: CASSSGRFSYEQYF. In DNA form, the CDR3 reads TGTGCCAGCAGCTCGGGACGGTTCTCCTACGAGCAGTACTTC.

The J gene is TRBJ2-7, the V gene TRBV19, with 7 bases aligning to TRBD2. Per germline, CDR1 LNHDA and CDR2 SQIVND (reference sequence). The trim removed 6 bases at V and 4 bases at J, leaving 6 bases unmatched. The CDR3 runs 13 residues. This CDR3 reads CASSAGLPYEQYF. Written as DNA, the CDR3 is TGTGCCAGTAGCGCGGGACTACCGTACGAGCAGTACTTC.